This T cell receptor (beta chain) derives from a study of blood T cell repertoires in COVID-19. Study summary: The cDNA or gDNA used as material had been derived from T cells, B-cell-depleted T cells, or PBMCs.

Using immunoSEQ multiplex PCR, the repertoire was profiled, and TCRdb retains in-frame clones only, with some absent. The sample has some 45,000 clones; around 80% are singletons. The specimen was peripheral blood. This TCR came from an elderly man in a cohort sampled during active COVID-19.

CDR3 sequence reads: CASSIGTGADLYGYTF. The CDR3 coding sequence is TGTGCCAGCAGCATAGGGACAGGGGCGGATCTTTATGGCTACACCTTC. The chain employs TRBV5-4 and TRBJ1-2; TRBD1 matches at 10 bases. The germline V gene has CDR1 SGHNT and CDR2 YYREEE (reference sequence). The CDR3 sequence is 16 residues long. V dropped 4 bases and J dropped 5; count of bases not matched to a gene: 11.